This T cell receptor beta chain is drawn from a study of technical replicates of blood from a handful of donors. CDR1 SGDLS and CDR2 YYNGEE come from the germline V gene. The V end lost 1 base, the J end lost 4 bases, and 12 bases lay between the germline ends. The CDR3 consists of 15 residues. TCRdb's copy holds only in-frame clones and misses some; the assay was immunoSEQ multiplex PCR. The sample lists approximately 50,000 clones; 94% were seen once. The sequence derives from a human donor in good health. Material for sequencing was T cells isolated from PBMCs. J is TRBJ1-3 and V is TRBV9; D not certain. The DNA for the CDR3 is TGTGCCAGCAGCGTATCCGAGGGCCGAGGAAACACCATATATTTT. The encoded protein is CASSVSEGRGNTIYF.